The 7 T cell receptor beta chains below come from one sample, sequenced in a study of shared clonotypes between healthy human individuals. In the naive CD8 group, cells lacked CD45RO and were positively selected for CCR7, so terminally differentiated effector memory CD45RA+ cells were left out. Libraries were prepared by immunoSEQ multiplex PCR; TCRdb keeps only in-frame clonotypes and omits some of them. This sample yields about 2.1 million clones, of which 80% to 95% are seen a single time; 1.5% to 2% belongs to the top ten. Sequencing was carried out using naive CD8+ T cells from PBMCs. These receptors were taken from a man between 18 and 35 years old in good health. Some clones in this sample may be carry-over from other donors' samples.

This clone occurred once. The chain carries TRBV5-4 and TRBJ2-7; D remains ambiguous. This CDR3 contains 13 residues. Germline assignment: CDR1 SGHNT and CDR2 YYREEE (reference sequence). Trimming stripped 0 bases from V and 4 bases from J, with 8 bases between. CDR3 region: CASSLGPGYEQYF. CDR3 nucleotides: TGTGCCAGCAGCTTGGGTCCAGGATACGAGCAGTACTTC.

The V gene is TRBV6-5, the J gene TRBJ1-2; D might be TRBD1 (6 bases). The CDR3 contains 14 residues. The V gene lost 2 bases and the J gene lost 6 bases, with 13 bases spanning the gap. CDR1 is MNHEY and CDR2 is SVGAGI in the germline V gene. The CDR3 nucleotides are TGTGCCAGCAGTTACCAGGGGCTATTTGATGGCTACACCTTC. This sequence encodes CASSYQGLFDGYTF.

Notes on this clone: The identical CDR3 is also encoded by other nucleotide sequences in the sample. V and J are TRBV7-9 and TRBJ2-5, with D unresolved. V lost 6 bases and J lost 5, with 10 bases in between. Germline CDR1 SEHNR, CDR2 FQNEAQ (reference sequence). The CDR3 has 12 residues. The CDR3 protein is CASSSTRETQYF. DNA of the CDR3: TGTGCCAGCAGTTCCACGAGGGAGACCCAGTACTTC. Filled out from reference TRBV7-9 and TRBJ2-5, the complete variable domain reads DTGVSQNPRHKITKRGQNVTFRCDPISEHNRLYWYRQTLGQGPEFLTYFQNEAQLEKSRLLSDRFSAERPKGSFSTLEIQRTEQGDSAMYLCASSSTRETQYFGPGTRLLVL.

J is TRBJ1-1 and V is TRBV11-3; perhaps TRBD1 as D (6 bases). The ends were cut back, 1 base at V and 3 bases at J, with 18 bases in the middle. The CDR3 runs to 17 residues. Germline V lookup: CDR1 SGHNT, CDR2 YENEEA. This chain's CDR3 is CASSLGGAGDDDTEAFF. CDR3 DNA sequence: TGTGCCAGCAGCTTAGGGGGGGCAGGGGATGATGACACTGAAGCTTTCTTT.

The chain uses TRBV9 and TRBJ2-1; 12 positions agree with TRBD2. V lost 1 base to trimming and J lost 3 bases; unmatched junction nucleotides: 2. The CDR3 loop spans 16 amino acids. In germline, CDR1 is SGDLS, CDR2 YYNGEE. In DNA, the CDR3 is TGTGCCAGCAGCGTACAACTAGCGGGAGGCTACAATGAGCAGTTCTTC. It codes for CASSVQLAGGYNEQFF.

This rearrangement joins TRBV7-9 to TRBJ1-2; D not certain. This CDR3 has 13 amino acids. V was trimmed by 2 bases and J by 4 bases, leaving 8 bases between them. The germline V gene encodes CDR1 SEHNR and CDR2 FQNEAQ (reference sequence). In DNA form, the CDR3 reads TGTGCCAGCAGCTTATCCAATGGCTATGGCTACACCTTC. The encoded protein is CASSLSNGYGYTF.

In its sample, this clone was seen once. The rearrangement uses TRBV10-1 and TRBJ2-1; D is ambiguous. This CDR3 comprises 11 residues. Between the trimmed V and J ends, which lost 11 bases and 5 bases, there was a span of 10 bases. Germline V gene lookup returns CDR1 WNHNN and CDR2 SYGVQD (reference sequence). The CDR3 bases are TGCGCCGCGGCTTCTAACAATGAGCAGTTCTTC. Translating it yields CAAASNNEQFF.